Listed below are T cell receptor beta chains from one sample, sequenced in a study of blood T cell repertoires in COVID-19. Using immunoSEQ multiplex PCR, the repertoire was profiled, and TCRdb retains in-frame clones only, with some absent. The data show some 300,000 clones, about nine tenths seen once. Sequencing used PBMCs or T cells enriched from blood (not recorded which). All receptors come from a woman in her fifties or sixties who had been exposed to COVID-19. The CDR3 runs from the conserved cysteine through the conserved F or W. A D gene is named only where the DNA matches it firmly. Clone size appears in some rows only: once, few, many, or a class for an expanded clone.

v_call	clone_size	d_call	cdr3_length	j_call	cdr3_nt	cdr3_aa
TRBV18	NA	NA	14	TRBJ1-2	TGTGCCAGCTCATTATCGGACTCTAACTATGGCTACACCTTC	CASSLSDSNYGYTF
TRBV10-2	NA	TRBD1	16	TRBJ1-1	TGCGCCAGCAGTGAGAGGACAGGGAGTGGGAGCACTGAAGCTTTCTTT	CASSERTGSGSTEAFF
TRBV19	NA	TRBD1	18	TRBJ1-5	TGTGCCAGTACCATCACGGGACAGGGGGAGGATAGCAATCAGCCCCAGCATTTT	CASTITGQGEDSNQPQHF
TRBV28	NA	TRBD1	16	TRBJ2-6	TGTGCCAGCAGTGTGGACAGGGGTTCTGGGGCCAACGTCCTGACTTTC	CASSVDRGSGANVLTF
TRBV6-5	NA	NA	16	TRBJ1-3	TGTGCCAGCAGTTACTATCCTCTCTCCCCCGGAAACACCATATATTTT	CASSYYPLSPGNTIYF
TRBV11-2	NA	NA	15	TRBJ1-5	TGTGCCAGCAGCTTAGAGCACAGCCCTAAACAGCCCCAGCATTTT	CASSLEHSPKQPQHF
TRBV5-1	NA	NA	15	TRBJ1-1	TGCGCCAGCAGCAAGGGACAACGCATGAACACTGAAGCTTTCTTT	CASSKGQRMNTEAFF
TRBV11-2	NA	TRBD2	16	TRBJ2-1	TGTGCCAGCAGCCAAAGAACCGGGGGGGTCTACAATGAGCAGTTCTTC	CASSQRTGGVYNEQFF
TRBV10-3	NA	NA	11	TRBJ1-3	TGTGCCCACTTGTCCGGAAACACCATATATTTT	CAHLSGNTIYF
TRBV5-1	once	TRBD1	13	TRBJ2-3	TGCGCCGCCCGGACAGGGAGCACAGATACGCAGTATTTT	CAARTGSTDTQYF
TRBV5-5	NA	NA	14	TRBJ1-2	TGTGCCAGCAGCGACCCCCAGGGTCGGAGCGGCTACACCTTC	CASSDPQGRSGYTF
TRBV7-8	NA	TRBD1	15	TRBJ2-7	TGTGCCAGCGGGATATCAGGGGGAAGTTCCTACGAGCAGTACTTC	CASGISGGSSYEQYF